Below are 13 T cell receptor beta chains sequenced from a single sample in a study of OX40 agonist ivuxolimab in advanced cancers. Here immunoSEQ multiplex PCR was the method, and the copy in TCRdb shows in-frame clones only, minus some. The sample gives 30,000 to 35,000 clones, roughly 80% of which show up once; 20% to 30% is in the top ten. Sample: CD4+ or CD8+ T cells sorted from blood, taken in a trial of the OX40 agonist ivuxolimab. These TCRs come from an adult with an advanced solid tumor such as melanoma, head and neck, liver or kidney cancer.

The CDR3 DNA is TGTGCCAGCAGGCAGACCGGGACAGGGGGGCGGGAGACCCAGTACTTC. Protein: CASRQTGTGGRETQYF. The chain couples TRBV13 to TRBJ2-5; 11 bases are a match to TRBD1. Per the germline V gene, CDR1 is PRHDT and CDR2 is FYEKMQ (reference sequence). The CDR3 runs to 16 residues. The trim removed 6 bases at V and 5 bases at J, leaving 11 bases unmatched.

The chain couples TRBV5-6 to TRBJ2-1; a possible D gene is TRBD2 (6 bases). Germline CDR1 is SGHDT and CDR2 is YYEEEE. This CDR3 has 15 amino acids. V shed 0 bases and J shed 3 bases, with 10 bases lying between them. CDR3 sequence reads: CASSLGRGFYNEQFF. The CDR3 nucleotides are TGTGCCAGCAGCTTGGGGCGGGGATTCTACAATGAGCAGTTCTTC.

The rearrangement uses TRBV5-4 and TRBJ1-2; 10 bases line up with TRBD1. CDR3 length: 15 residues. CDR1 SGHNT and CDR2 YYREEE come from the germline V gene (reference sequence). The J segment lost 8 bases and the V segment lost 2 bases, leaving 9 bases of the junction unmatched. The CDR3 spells CASSFLGTGDGGYTF. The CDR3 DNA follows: TGTGCCAGCAGCTTTCTAGGGACAGGGGATGGGGGCTACACCTTC.

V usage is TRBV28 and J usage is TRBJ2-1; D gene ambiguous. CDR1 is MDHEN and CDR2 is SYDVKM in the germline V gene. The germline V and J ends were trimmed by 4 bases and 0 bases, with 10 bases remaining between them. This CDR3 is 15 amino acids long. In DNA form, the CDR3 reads TGTGCCAGCAGTTATGACGGCCTCTCCTACAATGAGCAGTTCTTC. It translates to CASSYDGLSYNEQFF.

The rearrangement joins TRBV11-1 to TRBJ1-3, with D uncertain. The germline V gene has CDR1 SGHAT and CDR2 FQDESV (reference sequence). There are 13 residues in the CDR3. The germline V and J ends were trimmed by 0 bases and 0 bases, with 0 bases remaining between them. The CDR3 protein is CASSLASGNTIYF. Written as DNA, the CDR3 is TGTGCCAGCAGCTTAGCCTCTGGAAACACCATATATTTT.

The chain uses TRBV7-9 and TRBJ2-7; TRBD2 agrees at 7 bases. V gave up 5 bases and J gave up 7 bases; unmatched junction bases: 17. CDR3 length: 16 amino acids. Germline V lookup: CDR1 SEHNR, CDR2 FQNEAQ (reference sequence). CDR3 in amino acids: CASSQVVDARGEEQYF. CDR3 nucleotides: TGTGCCAGCAGCCAGGTGGTGGACGCCCGGGGGGAGGAGCAGTACTTC. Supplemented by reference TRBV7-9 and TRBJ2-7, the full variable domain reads DTGVSQNPRHKITKRGQNVTFRCDPISEHNRLYWYRQTLGQGPEFLTYFQNEAQLEKSRLLSDRFSAERPKGSFSTLEIQRTEQGDSAMYLCASSQVVDARGEEQYFGPGTRLTVT.

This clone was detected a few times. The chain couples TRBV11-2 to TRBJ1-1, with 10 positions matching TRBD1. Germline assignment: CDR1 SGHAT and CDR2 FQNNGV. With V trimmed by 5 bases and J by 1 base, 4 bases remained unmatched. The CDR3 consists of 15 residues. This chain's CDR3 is CASSDRTGGNTEAFF. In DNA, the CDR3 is TGTGCCAGCAGCGACCGGACAGGGGGGAACACTGAAGCTTTCTTT.

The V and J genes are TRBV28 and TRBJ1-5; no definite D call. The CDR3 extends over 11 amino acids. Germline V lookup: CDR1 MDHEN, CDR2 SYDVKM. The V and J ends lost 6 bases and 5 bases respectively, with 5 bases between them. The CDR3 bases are TGTGCCAGCAGCGTCCATCAGCCCCAGCATTTT. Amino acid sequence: CASSVHQPQHF.

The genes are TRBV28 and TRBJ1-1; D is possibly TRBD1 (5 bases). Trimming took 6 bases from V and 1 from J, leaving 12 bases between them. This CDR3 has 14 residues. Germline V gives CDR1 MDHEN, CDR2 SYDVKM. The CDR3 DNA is TGTGCCAGCAGAGAGACAGTGGCGAACACTGAAGCTTTCTTT. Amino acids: CASRETVANTEAFF.

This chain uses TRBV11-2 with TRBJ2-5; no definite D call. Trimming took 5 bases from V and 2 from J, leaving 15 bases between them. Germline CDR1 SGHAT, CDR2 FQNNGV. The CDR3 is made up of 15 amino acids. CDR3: CASSAYLQLQETQYF. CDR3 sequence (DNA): TGTGCCAGCAGCGCATACCTACAGTTACAAGAGACCCAGTACTTC.

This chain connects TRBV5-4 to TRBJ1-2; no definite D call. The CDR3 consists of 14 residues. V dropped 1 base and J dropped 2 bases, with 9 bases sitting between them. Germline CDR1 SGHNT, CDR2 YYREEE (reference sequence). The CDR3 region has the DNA TGTGCCAGCAGCTTGTACGCCGGAAACTATGGCTACACCTTC. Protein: CASSLYAGNYGYTF.

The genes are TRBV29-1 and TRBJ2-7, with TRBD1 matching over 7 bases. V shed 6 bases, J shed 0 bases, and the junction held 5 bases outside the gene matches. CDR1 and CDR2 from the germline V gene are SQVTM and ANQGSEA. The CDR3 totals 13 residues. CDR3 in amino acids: CSVETGSSYEQYF. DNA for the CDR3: TGCAGCGTCGAGACAGGGAGCTCCTACGAGCAGTACTTC.

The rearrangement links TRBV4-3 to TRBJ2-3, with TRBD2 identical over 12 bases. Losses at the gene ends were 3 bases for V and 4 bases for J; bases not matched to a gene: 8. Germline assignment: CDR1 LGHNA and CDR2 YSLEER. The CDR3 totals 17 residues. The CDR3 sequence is CASSQPPSGGAPDTQYF. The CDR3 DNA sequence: TGCGCCAGCAGCCAGCCCCCTAGCGGGGGGGCCCCAGATACGCAGTATTTT.